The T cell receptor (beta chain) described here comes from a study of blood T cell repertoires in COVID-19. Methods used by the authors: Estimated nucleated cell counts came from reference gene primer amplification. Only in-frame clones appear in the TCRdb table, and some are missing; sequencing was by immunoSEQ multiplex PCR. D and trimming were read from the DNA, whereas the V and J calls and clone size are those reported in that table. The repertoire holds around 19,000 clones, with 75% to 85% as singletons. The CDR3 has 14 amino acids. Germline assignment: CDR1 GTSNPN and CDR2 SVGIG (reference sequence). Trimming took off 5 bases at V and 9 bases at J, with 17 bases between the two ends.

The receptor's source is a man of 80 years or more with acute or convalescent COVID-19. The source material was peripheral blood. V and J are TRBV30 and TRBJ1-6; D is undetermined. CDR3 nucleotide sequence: TGTGCCTGGCGCAGCGGGTCAGACGGTTCACCCCTCCACTTT. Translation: CAWRSGSDGSPLHF.